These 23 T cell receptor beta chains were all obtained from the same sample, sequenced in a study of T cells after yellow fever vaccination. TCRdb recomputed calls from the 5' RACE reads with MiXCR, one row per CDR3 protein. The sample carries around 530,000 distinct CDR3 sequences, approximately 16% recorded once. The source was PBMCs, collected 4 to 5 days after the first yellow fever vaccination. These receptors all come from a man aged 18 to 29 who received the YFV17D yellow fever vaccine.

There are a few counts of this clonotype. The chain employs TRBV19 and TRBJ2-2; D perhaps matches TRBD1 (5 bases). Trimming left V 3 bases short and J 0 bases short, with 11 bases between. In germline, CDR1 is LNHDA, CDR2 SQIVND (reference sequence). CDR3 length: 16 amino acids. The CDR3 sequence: CASSILQVPNTGELFF. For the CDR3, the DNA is TGTGCCAGTAGTATTTTACAGGTCCCGAACACCGGGGAGCTGTTTTTT.

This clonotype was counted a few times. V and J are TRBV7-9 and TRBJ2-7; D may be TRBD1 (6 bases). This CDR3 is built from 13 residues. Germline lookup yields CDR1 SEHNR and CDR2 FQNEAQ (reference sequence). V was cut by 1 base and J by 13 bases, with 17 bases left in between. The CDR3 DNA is TGTGCCAGCAGCTTAGATCAAGGTACAGGGCCCTACTTC. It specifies CASSLDQGTGPYF.

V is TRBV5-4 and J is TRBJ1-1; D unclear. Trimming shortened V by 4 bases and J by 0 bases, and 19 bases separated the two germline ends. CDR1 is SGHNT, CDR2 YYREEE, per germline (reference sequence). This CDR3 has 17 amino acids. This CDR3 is CASSLGTRGSMNTEAFF. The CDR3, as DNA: TGTGCCAGCAGCCTAGGAACCCGAGGGTCAATGAACACTGAAGCTTTCTTT. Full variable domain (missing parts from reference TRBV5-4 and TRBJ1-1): ETGVTQSPTHLIKTRGQQVTLRCSSQSGHNTVSWYQQALGQGPQFIFQYYREEENGRGNFPPRFSGLQFPNYSSELNVNALELDDSALYLCASSLGTRGSMNTEAFFGQGTRLTVV.

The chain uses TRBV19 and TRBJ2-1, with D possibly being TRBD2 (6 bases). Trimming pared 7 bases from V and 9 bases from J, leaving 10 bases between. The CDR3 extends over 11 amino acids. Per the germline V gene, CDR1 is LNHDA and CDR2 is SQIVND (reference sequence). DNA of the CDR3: TGTGCCAGTACTAGCGCGGTTGAGCAGTTCTTC. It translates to CASTSAVEQFF.

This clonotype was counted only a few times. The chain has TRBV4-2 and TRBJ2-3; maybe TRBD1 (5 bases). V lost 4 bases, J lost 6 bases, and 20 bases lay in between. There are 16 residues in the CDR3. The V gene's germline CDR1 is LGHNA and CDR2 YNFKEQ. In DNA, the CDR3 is TGTGCCAGCAGCCCAACGGGCCAGGGCGTAGAGGATACGCAGTATTTT. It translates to CASSPTGQGVEDTQYF.

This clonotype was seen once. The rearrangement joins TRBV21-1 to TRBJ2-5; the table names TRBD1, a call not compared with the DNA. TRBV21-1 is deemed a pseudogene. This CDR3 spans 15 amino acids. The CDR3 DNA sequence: TGTGCCAGCAGCAAAGGAGGGGGAAACGGAGAGACCCAGTACTTC. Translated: CASSKGGGNGETQYF.

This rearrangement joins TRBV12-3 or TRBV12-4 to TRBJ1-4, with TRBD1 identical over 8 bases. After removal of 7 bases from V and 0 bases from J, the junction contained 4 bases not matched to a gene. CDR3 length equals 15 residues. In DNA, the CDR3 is TGTGCCAGCAACTTGGACAGGGCAACTAATGAAAAACTGTTTTTT. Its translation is CASNLDRATNEKLFF.

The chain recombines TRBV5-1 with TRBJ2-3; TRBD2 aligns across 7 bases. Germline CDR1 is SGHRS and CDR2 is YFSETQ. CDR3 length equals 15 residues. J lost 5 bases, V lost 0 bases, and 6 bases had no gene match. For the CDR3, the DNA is TGCGCCAGCAGCTTGGGGGACGGGAGGATAGATACGCAGTATTTT. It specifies CASSLGDGRIDTQYF.

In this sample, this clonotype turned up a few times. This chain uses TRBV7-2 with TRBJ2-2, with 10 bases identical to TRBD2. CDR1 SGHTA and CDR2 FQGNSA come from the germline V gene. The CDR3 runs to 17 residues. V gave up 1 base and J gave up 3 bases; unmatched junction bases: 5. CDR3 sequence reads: CASSLGIAGGYTGELFF. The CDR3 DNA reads TGTGCCAGCAGCTTAGGCATAGCGGGGGGTTACACCGGGGAGCTGTTTTTT.

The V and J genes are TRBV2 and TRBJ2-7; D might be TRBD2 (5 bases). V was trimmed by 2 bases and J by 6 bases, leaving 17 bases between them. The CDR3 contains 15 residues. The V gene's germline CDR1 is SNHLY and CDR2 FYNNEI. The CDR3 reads CASSERGGSRREQYF. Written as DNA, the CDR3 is TGTGCCAGCAGTGAACGGGGTGGTAGTCGACGCGAGCAGTACTTC.

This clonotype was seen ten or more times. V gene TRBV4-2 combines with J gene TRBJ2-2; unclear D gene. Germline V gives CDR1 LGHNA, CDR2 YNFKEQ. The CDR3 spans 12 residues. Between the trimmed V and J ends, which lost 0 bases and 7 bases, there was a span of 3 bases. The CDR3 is CASSQDYGELFF. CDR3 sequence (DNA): TGTGCCAGCAGCCAAGACTACGGGGAGCTGTTTTTT.

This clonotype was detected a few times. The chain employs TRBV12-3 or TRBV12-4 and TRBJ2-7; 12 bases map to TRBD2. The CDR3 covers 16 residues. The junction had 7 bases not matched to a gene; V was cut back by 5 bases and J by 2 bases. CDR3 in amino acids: CASSPWTSGEAYEQYF. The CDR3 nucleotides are TGTGCCAGCAGTCCTTGGACTAGCGGGGAAGCCTACGAGCAGTACTTC.

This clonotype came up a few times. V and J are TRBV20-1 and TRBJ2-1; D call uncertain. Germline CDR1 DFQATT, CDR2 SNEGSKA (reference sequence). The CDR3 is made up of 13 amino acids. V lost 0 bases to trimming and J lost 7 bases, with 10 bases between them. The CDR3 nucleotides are TGCAGTGCTAGAGATCTCGTTGGAAATGAGCAGTTCTTC. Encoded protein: CSARDLVGNEQFF.

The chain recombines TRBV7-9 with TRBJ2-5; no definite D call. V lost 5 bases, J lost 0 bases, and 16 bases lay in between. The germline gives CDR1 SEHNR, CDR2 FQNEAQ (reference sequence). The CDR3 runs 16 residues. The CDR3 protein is CASSEPSRADQETQYF. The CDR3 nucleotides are TGTGCCAGCAGCGAACCTAGTAGGGCCGACCAAGAGACCCAGTACTTC. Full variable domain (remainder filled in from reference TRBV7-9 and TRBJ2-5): DTGVSQNPRHKITKRGQNVTFRCDPISEHNRLYWYRQTLGQGPEFLTYFQNEAQLEKSRLLSDRFSAERPKGSFSTLEIQRTEQGDSAMYLCASSEPSRADQETQYFGPGTRLLVL.

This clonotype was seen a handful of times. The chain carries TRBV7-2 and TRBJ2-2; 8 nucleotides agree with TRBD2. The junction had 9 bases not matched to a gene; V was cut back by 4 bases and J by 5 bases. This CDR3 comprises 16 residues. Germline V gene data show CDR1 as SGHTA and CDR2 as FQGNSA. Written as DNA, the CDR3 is TGTGCCAGCAGCTCCCGGACTAGCCTCGGAACCGGGGAGCTGTTTTTT. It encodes CASSSRTSLGTGELFF.

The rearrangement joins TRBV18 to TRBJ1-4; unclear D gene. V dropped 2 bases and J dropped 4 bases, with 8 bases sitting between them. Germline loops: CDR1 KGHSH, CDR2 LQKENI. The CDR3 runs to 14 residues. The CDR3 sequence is CASSPLGNNEKLFF. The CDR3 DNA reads TGTGCCAGCTCACCATTGGGGAATAATGAAAAACTGTTTTTT.

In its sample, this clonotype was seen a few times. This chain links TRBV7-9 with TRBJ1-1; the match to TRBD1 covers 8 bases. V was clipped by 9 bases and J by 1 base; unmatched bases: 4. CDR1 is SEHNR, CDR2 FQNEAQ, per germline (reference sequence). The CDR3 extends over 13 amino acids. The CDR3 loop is CASTGQANTEAFF. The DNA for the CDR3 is TGTGCCAGTACGGGACAGGCGAACACTGAAGCTTTCTTT.

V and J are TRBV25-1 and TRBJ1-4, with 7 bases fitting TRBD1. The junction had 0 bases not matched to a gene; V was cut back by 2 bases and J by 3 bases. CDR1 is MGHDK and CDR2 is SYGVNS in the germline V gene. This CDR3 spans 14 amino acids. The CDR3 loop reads CASSEGTANEKLFF. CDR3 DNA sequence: TGTGCCAGCAGTGAAGGGACAGCTAATGAAAAACTGTTTTTT.

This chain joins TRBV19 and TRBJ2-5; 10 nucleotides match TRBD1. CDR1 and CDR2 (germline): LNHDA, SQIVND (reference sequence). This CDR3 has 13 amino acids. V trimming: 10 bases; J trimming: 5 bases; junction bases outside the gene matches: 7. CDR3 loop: CATTGQGWETQYF. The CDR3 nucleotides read TGTGCCACTACGGGACAGGGGTGGGAGACCCAGTACTTC.

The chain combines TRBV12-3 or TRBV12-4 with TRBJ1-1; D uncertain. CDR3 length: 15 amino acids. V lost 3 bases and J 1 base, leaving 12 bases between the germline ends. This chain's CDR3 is CASSFWAAGNTEAFF. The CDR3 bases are TGTGCCAGCAGTTTCTGGGCGGCGGGGAACACTGAAGCTTTCTTT.

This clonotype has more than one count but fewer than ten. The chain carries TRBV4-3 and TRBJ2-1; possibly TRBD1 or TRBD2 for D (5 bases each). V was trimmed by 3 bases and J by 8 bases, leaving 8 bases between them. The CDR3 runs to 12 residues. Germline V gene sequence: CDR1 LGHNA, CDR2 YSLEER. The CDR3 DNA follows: TGCGCCAGCAGCCACGTGGGGGATGAGCAGTTCTTC. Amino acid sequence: CASSHVGDEQFF.

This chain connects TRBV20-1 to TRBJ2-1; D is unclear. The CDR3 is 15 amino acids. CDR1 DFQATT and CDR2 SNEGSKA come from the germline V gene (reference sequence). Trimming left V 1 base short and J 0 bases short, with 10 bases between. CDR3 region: CSARGSIHSYNEQFF. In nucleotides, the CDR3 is TGCAGTGCTAGAGGTTCTATCCACTCCTACAATGAGCAGTTCTTC.

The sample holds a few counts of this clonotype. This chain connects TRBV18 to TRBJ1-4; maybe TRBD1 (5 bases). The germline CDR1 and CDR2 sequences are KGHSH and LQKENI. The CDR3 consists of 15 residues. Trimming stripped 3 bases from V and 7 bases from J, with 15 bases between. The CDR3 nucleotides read TGTGCCAGCTCACCGCGGACATTAAAGGGTGAAAAACTGTTTTTT. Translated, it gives CASSPRTLKGEKLFF.